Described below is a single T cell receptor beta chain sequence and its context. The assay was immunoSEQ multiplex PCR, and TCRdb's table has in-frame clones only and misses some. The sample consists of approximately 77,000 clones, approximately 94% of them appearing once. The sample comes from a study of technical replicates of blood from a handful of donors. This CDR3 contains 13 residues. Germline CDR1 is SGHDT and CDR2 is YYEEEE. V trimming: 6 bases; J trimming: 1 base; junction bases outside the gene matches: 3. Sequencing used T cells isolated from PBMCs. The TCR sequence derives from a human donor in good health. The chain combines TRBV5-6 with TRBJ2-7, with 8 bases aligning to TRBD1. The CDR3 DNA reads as TGTGCCAGCAACAGGGGGGAGTCCTACGAGCAGTACTTC. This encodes CASNRGESYEQYF.